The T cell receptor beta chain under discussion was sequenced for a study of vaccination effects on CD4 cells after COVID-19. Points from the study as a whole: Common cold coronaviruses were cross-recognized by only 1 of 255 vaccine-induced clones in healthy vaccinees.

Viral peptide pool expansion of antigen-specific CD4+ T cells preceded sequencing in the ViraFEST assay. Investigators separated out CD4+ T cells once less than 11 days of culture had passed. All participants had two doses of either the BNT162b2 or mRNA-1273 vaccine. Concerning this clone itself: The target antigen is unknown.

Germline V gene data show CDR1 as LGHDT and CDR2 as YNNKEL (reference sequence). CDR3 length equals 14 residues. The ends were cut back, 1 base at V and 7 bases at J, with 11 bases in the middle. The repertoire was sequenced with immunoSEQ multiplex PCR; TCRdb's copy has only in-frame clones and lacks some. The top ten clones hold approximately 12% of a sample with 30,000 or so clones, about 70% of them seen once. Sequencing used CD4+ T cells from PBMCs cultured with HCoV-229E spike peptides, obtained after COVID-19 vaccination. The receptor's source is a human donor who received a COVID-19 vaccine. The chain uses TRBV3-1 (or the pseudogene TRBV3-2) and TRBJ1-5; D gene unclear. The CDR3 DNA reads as TGTGCCAGCAGCCAAGGAGCAGGACCACAGCCCCAGCATTTT. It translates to CASSQGAGPQPQHF.